What follows is one TCR beta chain and its context. This entry is derived from a study of blood T cell repertoires in COVID-19. In the study overall: Collection of acute and convalescent COVID-19 samples took place in the United States, Italy and Spain.

V lost 5 bases, J lost 5 bases, and 11 bases stayed unmatched. The V gene's germline CDR1 is SGHTA and CDR2 FQGTGA. CDR3 length: 16 residues. Only in-frame clones appear in the TCRdb table, and some are missing; sequencing was by immunoSEQ multiplex PCR. The sample has 60,000 to 80,000 clones; around nine tenths are singletons. The sequenced material came from peripheral blood. The V call is TRBV7-3, the J call TRBJ2-2, with TRBD2 matching 7 bases. This sequence originates from a man aged 55 to 70 with acute or convalescent COVID-19. The CDR3 loop is CASSPSGGGITGELFF. CDR3 coding DNA: TGTGCCAGCAGCCCCTCCGGCGGGGGAATAACCGGGGAGCTGTTTTTT.